This is a list of T cell receptor beta chains from one sample in a study of identical twins. TCRdb passed the 5' RACE reads through MiXCR, listing each CDR3 protein once. Of about 900,000 distinct CDR3 sequences listed, 9% to 15% are singletons. These records were also assigned to another study, of yellow fever vaccine responses in identical twins.

The sample consisted of PBMCs. The source of these receptors is a woman aged 18-29 years in good health. CDR3s include the opening cysteine and the closing phenylalanine or tryptophan. A D gene is named only where the DNA matches it firmly. Expanded clones get a size class; other rows say once, few or many, or leave the size out.

abundance: many; v_gene: TRBV4-1; j_gene: TRBJ2-3; d_gene: NA; CDR3nt: TGCGCCAGCAGCCAGGGACACCTTAGCACAGATACGCAGTATTTT; CDR3aa: CASSQGHLSTDTQYF
abundance: few; v_gene: TRBV29-1; j_gene: TRBJ1-2; d_gene: NA; CDR3nt: TGCAGCGCCCCCGAGTCGGCCTTTCGTGGCTATGGCTACACCTTC; CDR3aa: CSAPESAFRGYGYTF
abundance: few; v_gene: TRBV20-1; j_gene: TRBJ1-2; d_gene: NA; CDR3nt: TGCAGTGCTAGCCCCCTCGACAGCCGCTTTTATGGCTACACCTTC; CDR3aa: CSASPLDSRFYGYTF
abundance: many; v_gene: TRBV19; j_gene: TRBJ2-1; d_gene: NA; CDR3nt: TGTGCCAGTACGTGGACAACGAGCTCCTACAATGAGCAGTTCTTC; CDR3aa: CASTWTTSSYNEQFF
abundance: few; v_gene: TRBV4-1; j_gene: TRBJ2-2; d_gene: TRBD2; CDR3nt: TGCGCCAGCAGCCCCCAGAAGGTACTAGCGGGGGCGACGAACACCGGGGAGCTGTTTTTT; CDR3aa: CASSPQKVLAGATNTGELFF
abundance: NA; v_gene: TRBV2; j_gene: TRBJ1-6; d_gene: TRBD1; CDR3nt: TGTGCCAGCAGTTCCACGGACAGGGGGCCAAGGGATTCACCCCTCCACTTT; CDR3aa: CASSSTDRGPRDSPLHF
abundance: NA; v_gene: TRBV20-1; j_gene: TRBJ2-5; d_gene: NA; CDR3nt: TGCAGTGCTAGCGTAAAAACCCAGTACTTC; CDR3aa: CSASVKTQYF
abundance: NA; v_gene: TRBV12-3/TRBV12-4; j_gene: TRBJ1-1; d_gene: TRBD1; CDR3nt: TGTGCCAGCAGGACCACAGGGGGCGCGGGCACTGAAGCTTTCTTT; CDR3aa: CASRTTGGAGTEAFF
abundance: NA; v_gene: TRBV20-1; j_gene: TRBJ2-7; d_gene: TRBD1; CDR3nt: TGCAGTGCTGCTCGGCAGGGGGTCTACGAGCAGTACTTC; CDR3aa: CSAARQGVYEQYF
abundance: many; v_gene: TRBV7-2; j_gene: TRBJ1-1; d_gene: TRBD1; CDR3nt: TGTGCCAGCAGCCTAGCCTTAAGGGACAGGGGGAACACTGAAGCTTTCTTT; CDR3aa: CASSLALRDRGNTEAFF
abundance: few; v_gene: TRBV7-8; j_gene: TRBJ2-1; d_gene: NA; CDR3nt: TGTGCCAGCAGCGGCTTAGAGGTTCGGCAATTCTTC; CDR3aa: CASSGLEVRQFF
abundance: many; v_gene: TRBV20-1; j_gene: TRBJ2-4; d_gene: TRBD2; CDR3nt: TGCAGTGCTAGAGTTCCCAGCGGGAAAGCCAAAAACATTCAGTACTTC; CDR3aa: CSARVPSGKAKNIQYF
abundance: many; v_gene: TRBV7-9; j_gene: TRBJ2-1; d_gene: NA; CDR3nt: TGTGCCAGCAGCCCACGGACAGAGCAGTTCTTC; CDR3aa: CASSPRTEQFF
abundance: NA; v_gene: TRBV20-1; j_gene: TRBJ1-2; d_gene: TRBD1; CDR3nt: TGCAGTGCTAGAGATCCTGGGGGGAGACAGGGGCCAGGCTACACCTTC; CDR3aa: CSARDPGGRQGPGYTF
abundance: many; v_gene: TRBV2; j_gene: TRBJ2-2; d_gene: TRBD1; CDR3nt: TGTGCCAGCAGGGGGACAGGGGTAACCGGGGAGCTGTTTTTT; CDR3aa: CASRGTGVTGELFF
abundance: NA; v_gene: TRBV9; j_gene: TRBJ2-7; d_gene: NA; CDR3nt: TGTGCCAGCAGCGTAGTATCGGGGGGCTTCTACGAGCAGTACTTC; CDR3aa: CASSVVSGGFYEQYF
abundance: NA; v_gene: TRBV6-1; j_gene: TRBJ2-1; d_gene: NA; CDR3nt: TGTGCCAGCAGAGGGCCTGAGCAGTTCTTC; CDR3aa: CASRGPEQFF
abundance: NA; v_gene: TRBV3-1; j_gene: TRBJ1-1; d_gene: NA; CDR3nt: TGTGCCAGCAGCCCCCGTGGTAACCTTAACACTGAAGCTTTCTTT; CDR3aa: CASSPRGNLNTEAFF
abundance: NA; v_gene: TRBV5-4; j_gene: TRBJ2-3; d_gene: NA; CDR3nt: TGTGCCAGCAGCTCCGGCGCACAGGACACAGATACGCAGTATTTT; CDR3aa: CASSSGAQDTDTQYF
abundance: NA; v_gene: TRBV18; j_gene: TRBJ1-2; d_gene: NA; CDR3nt: TGTGCCAGCTCAGAGGGGACGGACTATGGCTACACCTTC; CDR3aa: CASSEGTDYGYTF
abundance: NA; v_gene: TRBV28; j_gene: TRBJ2-3; d_gene: NA; CDR3nt: TGTGCCAGCAGTAACCGACTAGATACAGATACGCAGTATTTT; CDR3aa: CASSNRLDTDTQYF
abundance: few; v_gene: TRBV7-6; j_gene: TRBJ1-4; d_gene: TRBD1; CDR3nt: TGTGCCAGCAGGGTAGGGACAGGAGCTAATGAAAAACTGTTTTTT; CDR3aa: CASRVGTGANEKLFF
abundance: many; v_gene: TRBV5-1; j_gene: TRBJ1-2; d_gene: TRBD1; CDR3nt: TGCGCCAGCAGCCCGCGACAGGGGCCCTATGGCTACACCTTC; CDR3aa: CASSPRQGPYGYTF
abundance: NA; v_gene: TRBV10-1; j_gene: TRBJ2-7; d_gene: NA; CDR3nt: TGCGCCAGCAGTGAGTCGCGGGGCAGCTCCCACGAGCAGTACTTC; CDR3aa: CASSESRGSSHEQYF
abundance: NA; v_gene: TRBV2; j_gene: TRBJ2-2; d_gene: NA; CDR3nt: TGTGCCAGCAAGGAGGACAGAAACACCGGGGAGCTGTTTTTT; CDR3aa: CASKEDRNTGELFF
abundance: many; v_gene: TRBV9; j_gene: TRBJ1-2; d_gene: NA; CDR3nt: TGTGCCAGCAGCGTAGTTGGGGGGTTTACCCCAAACTATGGCTACACCTTC; CDR3aa: CASSVVGGFTPNYGYTF
abundance: NA; v_gene: TRBV12-3/TRBV12-4; j_gene: TRBJ2-5; d_gene: NA; CDR3nt: TGTGCCAGCAGTTTCTACAGGGGTGAGACTAGCGCTACAGGGACCCAGTACTTC; CDR3aa: CASSFYRGETSATGTQYF
abundance: few; v_gene: TRBV29-1; j_gene: TRBJ2-3; d_gene: TRBD2; CDR3nt: TGCAGCGTTGGGGACTACACTAGCACAGATACGCAGTATTTT; CDR3aa: CSVGDYTSTDTQYF
abundance: many; v_gene: TRBV28; j_gene: TRBJ2-7; d_gene: NA; CDR3nt: TGTGCCAGCAGTTTTGGCAGGGCCTCCTACGAGCAGTACTTC; CDR3aa: CASSFGRASYEQYF
abundance: few; v_gene: TRBV7-2; j_gene: TRBJ1-6; d_gene: NA; CDR3nt: TGTGCCAGCAGCTTTCCCACTACTAATTCACCCCTCCACTTT; CDR3aa: CASSFPTTNSPLHF
abundance: few; v_gene: TRBV6-1; j_gene: TRBJ2-4; d_gene: NA; CDR3nt: TGTGCCAGCAGTCAAAAAGTAAAAACCGGCAGCTCCAAAAACATTCAGTACTTC; CDR3aa: CASSQKVKTGSSKNIQYF
abundance: few; v_gene: TRBV12-3/TRBV12-4; j_gene: TRBJ2-1; d_gene: TRBD2; CDR3nt: TGTGCCAGCATTACTAGCGGGAGGGCCCACAATGAGCAGTTCTTC; CDR3aa: CASITSGRAHNEQFF
abundance: NA; v_gene: TRBV20-1; j_gene: TRBJ2-5; d_gene: NA; CDR3nt: TGCAGTGCTAGTCTACTAGAACAAGAGACCCAGTACTTC; CDR3aa: CSASLLEQETQYF
abundance: many; v_gene: TRBV12-3/TRBV12-4; j_gene: TRBJ2-1; d_gene: NA; CDR3nt: TGTGCCAGCAGCTTTAGCGGTCTCAATGAGCAGTTCTTC; CDR3aa: CASSFSGLNEQFF
abundance: NA; v_gene: TRBV6-5; j_gene: TRBJ1-5; d_gene: NA; CDR3nt: TGTGCCAGCAGTTATAGCCGTTATAGCAATCAGCCCCAGCATTTT; CDR3aa: CASSYSRYSNQPQHF
abundance: few; v_gene: TRBV7-2; j_gene: TRBJ2-5; d_gene: NA; CDR3nt: TGTGCCAGCAGCTTAAATGGTGGCTTACCCCAAGAGACCCAGTACTTC; CDR3aa: CASSLNGGLPQETQYF
abundance: few; v_gene: TRBV6-1; j_gene: TRBJ2-1; d_gene: TRBD2; CDR3nt: TGTGCCAGCAGGGAAGGGACTAGCGGCTACAATGAGCAGTTCTTC; CDR3aa: CASREGTSGYNEQFF
abundance: NA; v_gene: TRBV24-1; j_gene: TRBJ2-1; d_gene: NA; CDR3nt: TGTGCCACCAGTGATTCGATAATCGGACAGCACTACAATGAGCAGTTCTTC; CDR3aa: CATSDSIIGQHYNEQFF
abundance: few; v_gene: TRBV15; j_gene: TRBJ1-3; d_gene: TRBD1; CDR3nt: TGTGCCACCAGCAGGGGCCTGACAGGGGATGGAAACACCATATATTTT; CDR3aa: CATSRGLTGDGNTIYF
abundance: NA; v_gene: TRBV21-1; j_gene: TRBJ2-7; d_gene: NA; CDR3nt: TGTGCCAGTCATGTTTTGGACCCAGGGCCCTACGAGCAGTACTTC; CDR3aa: CASHVLDPGPYEQYF